This entry concerns a single T cell receptor (beta chain). The method was immunoSEQ multiplex PCR; TCRdb's version includes in-frame clones alone and lacks a portion of them. This table holds some 190,000 clones, around 93% found once. The record originates from a study of control samples from healthy donors and cancer patients. Germline-derived CDR1 and CDR2 are MNHEY and SVGAGI. The CDR3 extends over 15 amino acids. J gave up 3 bases and V 7 bases, and 9 bases lay outside the gene matches. The rearrangement joins TRBV6-5 to TRBJ2-1, with 7 bases that match TRBD1. The receptor was isolated from a man aged 30 to 39 in good health. Source material: blood. The DNA for the CDR3 is TGTGCCAGCAAAACGACAGGGATCGGCTACAATGAGCAGTTCTTC. This gives the protein CASKTTGIGYNEQFF.